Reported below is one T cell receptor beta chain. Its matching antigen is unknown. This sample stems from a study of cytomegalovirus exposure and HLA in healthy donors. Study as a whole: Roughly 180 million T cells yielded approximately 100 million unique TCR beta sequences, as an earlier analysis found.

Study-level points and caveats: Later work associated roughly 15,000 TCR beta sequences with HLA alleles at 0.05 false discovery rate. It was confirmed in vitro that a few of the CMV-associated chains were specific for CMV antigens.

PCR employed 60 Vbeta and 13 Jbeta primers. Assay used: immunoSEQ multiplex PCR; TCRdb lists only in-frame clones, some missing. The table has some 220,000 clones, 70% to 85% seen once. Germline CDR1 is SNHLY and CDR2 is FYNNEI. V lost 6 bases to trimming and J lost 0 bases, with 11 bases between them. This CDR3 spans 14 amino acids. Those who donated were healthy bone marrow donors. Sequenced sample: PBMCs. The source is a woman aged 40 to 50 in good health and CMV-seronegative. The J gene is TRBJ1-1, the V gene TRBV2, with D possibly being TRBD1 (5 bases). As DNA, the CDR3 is TGTGCCAGCAGGGGGGGACTCTTGAACACTGAAGCTTTCTTT. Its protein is CASRGGLLNTEAFF.